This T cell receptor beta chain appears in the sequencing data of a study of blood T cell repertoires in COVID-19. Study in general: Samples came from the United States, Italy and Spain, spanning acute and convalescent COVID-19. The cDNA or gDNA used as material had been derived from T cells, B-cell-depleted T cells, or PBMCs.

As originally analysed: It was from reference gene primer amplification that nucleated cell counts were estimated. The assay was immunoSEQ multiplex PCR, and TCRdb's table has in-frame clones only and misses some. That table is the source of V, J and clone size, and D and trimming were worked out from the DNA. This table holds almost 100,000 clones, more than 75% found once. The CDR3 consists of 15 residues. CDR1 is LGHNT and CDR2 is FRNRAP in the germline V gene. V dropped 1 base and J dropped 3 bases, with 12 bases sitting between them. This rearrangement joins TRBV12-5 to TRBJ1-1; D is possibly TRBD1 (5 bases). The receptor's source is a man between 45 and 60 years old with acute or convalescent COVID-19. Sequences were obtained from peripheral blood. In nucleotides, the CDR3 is TGTGCTAGTGGTTTGGCTCGGGGGACGGACACTGAAGCTTTCTTT. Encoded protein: CASGLARGTDTEAFF.